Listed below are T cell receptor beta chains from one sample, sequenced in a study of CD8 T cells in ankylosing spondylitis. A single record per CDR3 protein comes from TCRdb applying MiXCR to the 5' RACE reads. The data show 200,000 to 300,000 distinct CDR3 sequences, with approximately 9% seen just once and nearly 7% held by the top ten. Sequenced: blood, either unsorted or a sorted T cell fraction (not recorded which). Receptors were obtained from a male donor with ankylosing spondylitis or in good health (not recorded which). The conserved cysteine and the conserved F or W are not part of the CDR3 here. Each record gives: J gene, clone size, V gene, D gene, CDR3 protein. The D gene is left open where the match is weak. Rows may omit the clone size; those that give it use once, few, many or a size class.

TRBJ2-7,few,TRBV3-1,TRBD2,ASSQREGFGEQY
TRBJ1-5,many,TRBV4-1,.,ASSQDRASNQPQH
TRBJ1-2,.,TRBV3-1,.,ASSQLTATYGYT
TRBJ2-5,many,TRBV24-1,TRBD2,ATSDLRIAGDDETQY
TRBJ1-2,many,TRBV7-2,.,ASTPESNYGYT
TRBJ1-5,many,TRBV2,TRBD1,ASSWDRGLNQPQH
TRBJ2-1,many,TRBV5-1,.,ASSLPGIDNEQF
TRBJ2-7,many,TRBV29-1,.,SVGLSISSYEQY
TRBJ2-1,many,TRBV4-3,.,ASSQAFPGEQF
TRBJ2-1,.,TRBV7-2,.,ASSLARALNEQF
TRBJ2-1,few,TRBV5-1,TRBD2,ASQRGGAPFSDEQF
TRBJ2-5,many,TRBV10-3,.,AISEGEAVRETQY
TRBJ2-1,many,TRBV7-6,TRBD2,ASSSQPGLGTNEQF
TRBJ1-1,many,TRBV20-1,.,SVPRRDAEAF
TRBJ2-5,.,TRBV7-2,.,ASARSETQY
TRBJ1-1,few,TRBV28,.,ASYIRDTEAF